The T cell receptor (beta chain) under discussion was sequenced for a study of cytomegalovirus exposure and HLA in healthy donors. Points from the study as a whole: Researchers reported in a later analysis that common viral pathogens appeared linked to several top clusters. TCR sequences were mostly rare, though some public TCRs occurred in many donors. Productive status was seen about 90% or about 30% of the time for most TCR beta V segments in an earlier analysis. CMV antigen specificity of a few CMV-associated chains was confirmed in vitro.

For this clone: What it recognizes is unknown.

The CDR3 is 13 residues long. Between the trimmed V and J ends, which lost 0 bases and 12 bases, there was a span of 15 bases. Germline V CDR1 and CDR2: SGHRS, YFSETQ. 60 Vbeta and 13 Jbeta primers were used in PCR. Sequencing used immunoSEQ multiplex PCR; TCRdb keeps in-frame clones, though not all of them. The sample yields about 140,000 clones, more than 60% seen once. The sequenced sample was PBMCs. The clonotype was recovered from a young man in good health and CMV-seropositive. V and J are TRBV5-1 and TRBJ1-1, with D possibly TRBD1 on 5 matching bases. CDR3 in DNA: TGCGCCAGCAGCTTGGCCTTAGGGCAGGGAACTTTCTTT. The encoded protein is CASSLALGQGTFF.